This TCR beta chain was found in a study of CD8+ T cells in alopecia areata. Study observations and caveats: Patients shared TCRs less clearly than mice did, possibly for HLA-related reasons. Under tofacitinib, fewer expanded CD8+ clones appeared among the top 100 scalp clones.

Stated treatment: oral pan-JAK inhibitor, 5-10 mg twice daily. Peripheral blood and lesional scalp punch biopsies came from alopecia areata patients. Trimming took 5 bases from V and 4 from J; bases not matched to a gene: 8. CDR1 SGHTA and CDR2 FQGTGA come from the germline V gene. CDR3 length equals 15 residues. cDNA prepared by RNA extraction and subsequent reverse transcription served as the template for sequencing. This table comes from immunoSEQ multiplex PCR, and its TCRdb copy is limited to in-frame clones, with some not included. The sample shows 50,000 to 65,000 clones, just over 45% of them seen only once. A remark on this clone: Its antigen is not known.

The clonotype was recovered from a human donor with alopecia areata. The sequencing used CD8+ T cells sorted from blood, collected at roughly week 38, from a patient treated with tofacitinib. The V gene is TRBV7-3, the J gene TRBJ2-1; 7 positions agree with TRBD2. The CDR3 loop is CASSQLASLYNEQFF. The CDR3 DNA sequence: TGTGCCAGCAGCCAACTAGCGTCTCTTTACAATGAGCAGTTCTTC. Full variable domain (remainder filled in from reference TRBV7-3 and TRBJ2-1): GAGVSQTPSNKVTEKGKYVELRCDPISGHTALYWYRQSLGQGPEFLIYFQGTGAADDSGLPNDRFFAVRPEGSVSTLKIQRTERGDSAVYLCASSQLASLYNEQFFGPGTRLTVL.